The text below deals with one T cell receptor (beta chain). Its antigen is undetermined. Documented time point: blood 2 weeks post-SBRT. Treatment defined: 15 Gy SBRT to primary tumor, nephrectomy 4 weeks later. Clones were sequenced by immunoSEQ multiplex PCR, and TCRdb holds only the in-frame ones, with some missing. The sample shows some 120,000 clones, more than 75% of them seen only once. This entry comes from a study of radiation and T cells in renal cell carcinoma. Study-wide results and limits: Without pretreatment biopsies, baseline tumor clonotype presence was undetermined. In blood, top tumor clones expanded by 2 weeks, shrinking by 4.

The germline V and J ends were trimmed by 5 bases and 2 bases, with 7 bases remaining between them. The length of the CDR3 is 13 residues. Germline values: CDR1 LNHDA, CDR2 SQIVND (reference sequence). The origin of this receptor is a woman aged 70-85 years with renal cell carcinoma. Material: blood, obtained from a patient whose treatment included radiotherapy and nephrectomy. V usage is TRBV19 and J usage is TRBJ1-5; D is ambiguous. The CDR3 spells CASSVAGNQPQHF. CDR3 nucleotides: TGTGCCAGTAGTGTGGCCGGCAATCAGCCCCAGCATTTT.